What follows are 21 T cell receptor beta chains derived from one specimen sequenced in a study of vaccination and CD4 T cells after COVID-19. The Oncomine TCR Beta short-read assay sequenced DNA from cultured CD4+ T cells. MiXCR, run by TCRdb on the PCR reads, gives a single entry per CDR3 protein. This repertoire shows around 10,000 distinct CDR3 sequences, around 75% found once; its top ten account for 6% to 9%. Treatment specified: roughly ten-day PBMC culture with coronavirus spike peptide pools or control peptides (ViraFEST assay). Their antigen targets remain unknown. The material sequenced was CD4+ T cells from blood, cultured in vitro. The receptors derive from a human donor who had recovered from COVID-19.

This clonotype was seen only a few times. The rearrangement links TRBV10-3 to TRBJ1-2; D remains unclear. This CDR3 has 14 amino acids. V lost 2 bases to trimming and J lost 4 bases, with 11 bases between them. The germline CDR1 and CDR2 sequences are ENHRY and SYGVKD. Written as DNA, the CDR3 is TGTGCCATCAGTGAGGCCTCAAGGTCCTATGGCTACACCTTC. Translated, it gives CAISEASRSYGYTF.

V and J are TRBV27 and TRBJ1-5; D call uncertain. Germline CDR1 reads MNHEY; CDR2 reads SMNVEV (reference sequence). Trimming took 6 bases from V and 3 from J, leaving 9 bases between them. CDR3 length equals 13 residues. The CDR3 reads CASSFQTNQPQHF. The CDR3 DNA follows: TGTGCCAGCAGCTTTCAGACCAATCAGCCCCAGCATTTT.

The chain has TRBV20-1 and TRBJ1-1; 7 bases match TRBD1. With V trimmed by 6 bases and J by 8 bases, 21 bases remained unmatched. CDR1 and CDR2 from the germline V gene are DFQATT and SNEGSKA (reference sequence). The CDR3 covers 16 residues. The CDR3 nucleotides are TGCAGTGCCTCCTCAAGTACTCGGTTGAAGGGGGCCGAAGCTTTCTTT. Its translation is CSASSSTRLKGAEAFF.

This sequence joins TRBV5-4 and TRBJ2-7; TRBD1 matches at 7 bases. Germline V gene sequence: CDR1 SGHNT, CDR2 YYREEE (reference sequence). The CDR3 runs to 14 residues. J lost 2 bases, V lost 2 bases, and 4 bases had no gene match. The CDR3: CASSFRQGAYEQYF. The CDR3 region has the DNA TGTGCCAGCAGCTTTCGGCAGGGGGCCTACGAGCAGTACTTC.

This chain joins TRBV21-1 and TRBJ2-7; TRBD1, as called in the table, went unchecked against the DNA. TRBV21-1 is flagged as a pseudogene. There are 18 residues in the CDR3. The CDR3 sequence: CASSSPRDRGASSYEQNF. In DNA, the CDR3 is TGTGCCAGCAGCAGCCCCCGGGACAGGGGAGCTAGCTCCTACGAGCAGAACTTC.

The chain is built from TRBV29-1 and TRBJ2-1, with 10 positions matching TRBD2. Per germline, CDR1 SQVTM and CDR2 ANQGSEA. Germline trimming cut 7 bases from V and 4 bases from J; bases unmatched to any gene: 7. This CDR3 has 14 residues. The CDR3 bases are TGCAGCGCCTTGTCTAGCGGGAGATACAATGAGCAGTTCTTC. Translation gives CSALSSGRYNEQFF.

CDR3 in DNA: TGTGCCAGCACTCTCGTGGCGGGTTCACCCCTCCACTTT. This sequence encodes CASTLVAGSPLHF. The J gene is TRBJ1-6, the V gene TRBV6-2 or TRBV6-3; D gene unclear. The CDR3 is 13 amino acids. V lost 7 bases to trimming and J lost 9 bases, with 13 bases between them. Germline values: CDR1 MNHEY, CDR2 SVGEGT.

This chain uses TRBV11-3 with TRBJ2-2; D is unresolved. The CDR3 has 14 residues. V was shortened by 5 bases and J by 4 bases, with 11 bases between the two germline ends. Germline CDR1 and CDR2: SGHNT and YENEEA. CDR3 nucleotide sequence: TGTGCCAGCAGCCAAATGCAGTCCACCGGGGAGCTGTTTTTT. Amino acids: CASSQMQSTGELFF.

A few counts support this clonotype. V is TRBV11-3 and J is TRBJ2-1, with 9 bases identical to TRBD2. The V and J ends lost 5 bases and 4 bases, in that order; junction bases with no gene match: 9. The CDR3 consists of 16 residues. CDR1 is SGHNT, CDR2 YENEEA, per germline. CDR3 amino acids: CASSQTRGLAYNEQFF. The CDR3 DNA reads TGTGCCAGCAGCCAAACCCGCGGACTAGCGTACAATGAGCAGTTCTTC.

The rearrangement links TRBV2 to TRBJ2-3, with D hard to call. CDR1 is SNHLY, CDR2 FYNNEI, per germline. This CDR3 is 15 amino acids long. Trimming removed 1 base from V and 1 base from J, with 9 bases in between. This CDR3 is CASSEETGGTDTQYF. CDR3 bases: TGTGCCAGCAGTGAAGAGACGGGTGGCACAGATACGCAGTATTTT.

J is TRBJ1-5 and V is TRBV10-1, with 8 bases identical to TRBD1. The CDR3 loop spans 13 amino acids. V was clipped by 5 bases and J by 6 bases; unmatched bases: 3. Germline V gene lookup returns CDR1 WNHNN and CDR2 SYGVQD (reference sequence). CDR3: CASSQGASQPQHF. For the CDR3, the DNA is TGCGCCAGCAGTCAGGGGGCAAGTCAGCCCCAGCATTTT.

This sequence joins TRBV15 and TRBJ1-1, with D uncertain. CDR1 and CDR2 (germline): LNHNV, YYDKDF (reference sequence). The CDR3 loop spans 13 amino acids. V lost 1 base and J 8 bases, leaving 11 bases between the germline ends. CDR3 protein: CATSRVLEQEAFF. The CDR3 DNA is TGTGCCACCAGCAGAGTACTCGAGCAGGAAGCTTTCTTT. The whole variable domain, remainder taken from reference TRBV15 and TRBJ1-1, is DAMVIQNPRYQVTQFGKPVTLSCSQTLNHNVMYWYQQKSSQAPKLLFHYYDKDFNNEADTPDNFQSRRPNTSFCFLDIRSPGLGDTAMYLCATSRVLEQEAFFGQGTRLTVV.

This clonotype came up a few times. The chain recombines TRBV20-1 with TRBJ1-5; D unresolved. The CDR3 is made up of 13 amino acids. The germline V gene encodes CDR1 DFQATT and CDR2 SNEGSKA (reference sequence). The ends were cut back, 6 bases at V and 4 bases at J, with 13 bases in the middle. The CDR3 loop is CSAQEVGNQPQHF. The DNA of the CDR3 is TGCAGTGCCCAAGAGGTAGGAAATCAGCCCCAGCATTTT.

The chain joins TRBV20-1 to TRBJ1-2; TRBD1 is a possible D gene (5 bases). The V and J ends lost 6 bases and 6 bases respectively, with 11 bases between them. This CDR3 is 11 amino acids long. Germline assignment: CDR1 DFQATT and CDR2 SNEGSKA (reference sequence). Here the CDR3 reads CSAEGSHGYTF. The DNA for the CDR3 is TGCAGTGCCGAGGGGTCACATGGCTACACCTTC.

The genes are TRBV12-3 or TRBV12-4 and TRBJ2-2; TRBD1 matches at 7 bases. The CDR3 runs 15 residues. Trimming removed 6 bases from V and 4 bases from J; junction bases left unmatched: 8. CDR3 amino acids: CASRTGTQTTGELFF. The CDR3, as DNA: TGTGCCAGCAGGACAGGGACGCAGACCACCGGGGAGCTGTTTTTT.

This clonotype was recorded only once. J is TRBJ1-2 and V is TRBV10-1, with TRBD1 matching over 9 bases. Trimming at V came to 3 bases and at J to 6 bases, leaving 5 bases not matched to a gene. The length of the CDR3 is 14 residues. CDR1 and CDR2 from the germline V gene are WNHNN and SYGVQD (reference sequence). CDR3 loop: CASSDSDRGDGYTF. CDR3 coding DNA: TGCGCCAGCAGTGACTCGGACAGGGGAGATGGCTACACCTTC.

This chain links TRBV21-1 with TRBJ2-3; TRBD1 was called by the table and not checked on the DNA. TRBV21-1 is listed as a pseudogene. This CDR3 contains 14 residues. In DNA form, the CDR3 reads TGTGCCAGCAGCAGTGACAGGGGAGCAGATACGCAGTATTTT. Its protein product is CASSSDRGADTQYF.

CDR3 sequence reads: CASSARYNPVIMNYNEQFF. In DNA, the CDR3 is TGTGCCAGCAGCGCGAGATACAACCCTGTCATAATGAACTACAATGAGCAGTTCTTC. This rearrangement joins TRBV7-2 to TRBJ2-1; the D is unclear. The V gene lost 5 bases and the J gene lost 3 bases, with 26 bases spanning the gap. Per the germline V gene, CDR1 is SGHTA and CDR2 is FQGNSA. The CDR3 is 19 amino acids.

V gene TRBV6-1 combines with J gene TRBJ1-1; D is possibly TRBD1 (6 bases). The CDR3 has 14 residues. Germline V gene lookup returns CDR1 MNHNS and CDR2 SASEGT. The V end was cut by 10 bases, the J end by 3 bases, with 18 bases between. The chain's CDR3 is CATKSQGSHTEAFF. CDR3 nucleotides: TGTGCCACGAAATCACAGGGTTCGCACACTGAAGCTTTCTTT.

The chain couples TRBV24-1 to TRBJ2-3; no reliable D call. The CDR3 is 14 residues long. The germline CDR1 and CDR2 sequences are KGHDR and SFDVKD. V was cut by 1 base and J by 6 bases, with 10 bases left in between. Written as DNA, the CDR3 is TGTGCCACCAGTGATTTAGTGGAAAAGGATACGCAGTATTTT. Its protein product is CATSDLVEKDTQYF.

The chain employs TRBV7-2 and TRBJ2-3; D possibly corresponds to TRBD1 (6 bases). The CDR3 covers 15 residues. Trimming shortened V by 3 bases and J by 2 bases, and 12 bases separated the two germline ends. Germline lookup yields CDR1 SGHTA and CDR2 FQGNSA. The CDR3 protein is CASSLNTGFTDTQYF. The CDR3 DNA sequence: TGTGCCAGCAGCTTGAACACAGGGTTCACAGATACGCAGTATTTT.